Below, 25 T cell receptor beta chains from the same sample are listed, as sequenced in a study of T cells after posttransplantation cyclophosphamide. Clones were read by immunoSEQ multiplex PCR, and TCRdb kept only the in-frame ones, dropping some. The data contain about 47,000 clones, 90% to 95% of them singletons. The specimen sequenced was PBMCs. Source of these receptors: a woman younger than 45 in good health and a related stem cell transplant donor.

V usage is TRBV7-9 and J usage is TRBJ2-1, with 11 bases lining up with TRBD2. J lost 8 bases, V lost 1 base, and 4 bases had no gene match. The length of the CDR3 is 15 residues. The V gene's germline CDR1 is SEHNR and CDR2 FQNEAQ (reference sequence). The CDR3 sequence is CASSLGLAGGYEQFF. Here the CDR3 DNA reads TGTGCCAGCAGCTTAGGGCTAGCGGGGGGTTATGAGCAGTTCTTC.

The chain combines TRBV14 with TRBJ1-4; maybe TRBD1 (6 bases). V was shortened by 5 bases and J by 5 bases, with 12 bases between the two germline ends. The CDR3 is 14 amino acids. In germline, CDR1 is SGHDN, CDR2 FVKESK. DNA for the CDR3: TGTGCCAGCAGCGAAAACAGGGCGAATGAAAAACTGTTTTTT. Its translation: CASSENRANEKLFF.

CDR3 nucleotides: TGTGCCAGCAGCCCCATTTTCACTGAAGCTTTCTTT. This encodes CASSPIFTEAFF. The gene calls are TRBV11-2 and TRBJ1-1; D unclear. The CDR3 length is 12 residues. The ends were cut back, 5 bases at V and 4 bases at J, with 8 bases in the middle. From germline, CDR1 is SGHAT and CDR2 FQNNGV.

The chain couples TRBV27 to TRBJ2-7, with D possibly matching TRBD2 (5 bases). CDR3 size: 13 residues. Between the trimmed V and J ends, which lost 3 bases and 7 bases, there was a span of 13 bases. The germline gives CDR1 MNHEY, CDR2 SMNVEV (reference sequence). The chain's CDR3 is CASSFSGWREQYF. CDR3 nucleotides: TGTGCCAGCAGTTTCTCCGGTTGGAGGGAGCAGTACTTC.

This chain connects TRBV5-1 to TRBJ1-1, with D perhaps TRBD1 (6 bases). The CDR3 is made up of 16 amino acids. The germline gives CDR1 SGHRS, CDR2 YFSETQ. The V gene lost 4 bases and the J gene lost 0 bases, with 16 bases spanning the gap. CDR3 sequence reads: CASSQTDRNMNTEAFF. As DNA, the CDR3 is TGCGCCAGCAGCCAGACCGACAGGAACATGAACACTGAAGCTTTCTTT. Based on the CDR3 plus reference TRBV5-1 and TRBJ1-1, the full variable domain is KAGVTQTPRYLIKTRGQQVTLSCSPISGHRSVSWYQQTPGQGLQFLFEYFSETQRNKGNFPGRFSGRQFSNSRSEMNVSTLELGDSALYLCASSQTDRNMNTEAFFGQGTRLTVV.

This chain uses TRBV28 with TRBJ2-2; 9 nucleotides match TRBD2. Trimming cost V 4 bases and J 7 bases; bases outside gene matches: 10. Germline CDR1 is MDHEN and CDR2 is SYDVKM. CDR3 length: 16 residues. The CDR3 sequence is CASSWTSASFRGELFF. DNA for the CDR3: TGTGCCAGCAGTTGGACTAGCGCCTCCTTTCGCGGGGAGCTGTTTTTT.

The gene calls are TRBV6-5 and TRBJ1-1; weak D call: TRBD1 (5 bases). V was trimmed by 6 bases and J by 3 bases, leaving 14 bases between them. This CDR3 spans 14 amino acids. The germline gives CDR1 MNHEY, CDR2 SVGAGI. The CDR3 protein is CASSAGKWDTEAFF. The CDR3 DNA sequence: TGTGCCAGCAGCGCAGGGAAGTGGGACACTGAAGCTTTCTTT.

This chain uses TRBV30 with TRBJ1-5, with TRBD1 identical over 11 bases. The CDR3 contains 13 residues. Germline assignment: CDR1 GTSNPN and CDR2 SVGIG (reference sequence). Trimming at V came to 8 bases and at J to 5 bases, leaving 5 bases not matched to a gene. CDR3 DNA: TGTGCCGTTGGACAGGGGGCGCATCAGCCCCAGCATTTT. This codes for CAVGQGAHQPQHF.

As DNA, the CDR3 is TGTGCCAGCAGCTCGGACAGGCACTATGAGCAGTTCTTC. This sequence encodes CASSSDRHYEQFF. V gene TRBV7-9 combines with J gene TRBJ2-1; 7 bases match TRBD1. Unmatched junction bases numbered 5, after V lost 4 bases and J lost 8 bases. Germline CDR1 is SEHNR and CDR2 is FQNEAQ (reference sequence). The CDR3 totals 13 residues.

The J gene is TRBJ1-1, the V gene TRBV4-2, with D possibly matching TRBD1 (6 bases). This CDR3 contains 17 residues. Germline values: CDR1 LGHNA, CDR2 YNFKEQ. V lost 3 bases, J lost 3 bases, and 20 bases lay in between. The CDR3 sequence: CASSQKVQGLGDTEAFF. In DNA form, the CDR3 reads TGTGCCAGCAGCCAGAAAGTCCAGGGGCTGGGCGACACTGAAGCTTTCTTT.

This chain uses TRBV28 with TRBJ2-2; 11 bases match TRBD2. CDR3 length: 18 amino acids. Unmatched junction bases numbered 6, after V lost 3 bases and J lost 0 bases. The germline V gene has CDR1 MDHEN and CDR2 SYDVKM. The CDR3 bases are TGTGCCAGCAGTTTTAGGCCGACTAGCGGGGCGAACACCGGGGAGCTGTTTTTT. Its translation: CASSFRPTSGANTGELFF.

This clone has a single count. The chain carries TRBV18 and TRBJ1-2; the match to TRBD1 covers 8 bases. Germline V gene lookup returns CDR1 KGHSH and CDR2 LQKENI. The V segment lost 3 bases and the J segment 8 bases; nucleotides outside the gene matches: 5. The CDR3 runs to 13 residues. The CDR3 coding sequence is TGTGCCAGCTCACCGGGACAGGTGGACGGCTACACCTTC. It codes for CASSPGQVDGYTF.

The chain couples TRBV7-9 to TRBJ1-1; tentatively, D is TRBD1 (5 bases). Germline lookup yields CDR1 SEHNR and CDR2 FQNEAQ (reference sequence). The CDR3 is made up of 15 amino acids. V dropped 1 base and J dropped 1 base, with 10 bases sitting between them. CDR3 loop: CASSLEVGGNTEAFF. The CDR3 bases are TGTGCCAGCAGCTTAGAAGTGGGGGGGAACACTGAAGCTTTCTTT.

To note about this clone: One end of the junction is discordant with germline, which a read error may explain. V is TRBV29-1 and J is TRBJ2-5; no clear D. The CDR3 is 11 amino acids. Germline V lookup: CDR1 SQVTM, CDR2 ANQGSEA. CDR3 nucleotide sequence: TGCAGCGCCCACTGGGCAGAGACCCAGCACTTC. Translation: CSAHWAETQHF.

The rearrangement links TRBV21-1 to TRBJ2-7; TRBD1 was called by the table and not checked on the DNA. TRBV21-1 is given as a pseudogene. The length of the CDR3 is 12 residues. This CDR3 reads CASSKQGYEQYF. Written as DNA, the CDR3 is TGTGCCAGCAGCAAACAGGGGTACGAGCAGTACTTC.

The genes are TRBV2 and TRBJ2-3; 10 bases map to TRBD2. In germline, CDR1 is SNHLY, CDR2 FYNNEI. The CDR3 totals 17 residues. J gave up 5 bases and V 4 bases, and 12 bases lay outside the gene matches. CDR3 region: CASSAFSGGRLGDTQYF. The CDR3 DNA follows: TGTGCCAGCAGTGCCTTTAGCGGGGGGCGGCTGGGAGATACGCAGTATTTT.

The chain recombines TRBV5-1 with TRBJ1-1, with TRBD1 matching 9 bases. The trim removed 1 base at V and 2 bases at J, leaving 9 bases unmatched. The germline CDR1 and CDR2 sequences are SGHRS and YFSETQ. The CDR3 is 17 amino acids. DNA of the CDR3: TGCGCCAGCAGCTTGACCGGGACAGGGATTGGTAACACTGAAGCTTTCTTT. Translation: CASSLTGTGIGNTEAFF.

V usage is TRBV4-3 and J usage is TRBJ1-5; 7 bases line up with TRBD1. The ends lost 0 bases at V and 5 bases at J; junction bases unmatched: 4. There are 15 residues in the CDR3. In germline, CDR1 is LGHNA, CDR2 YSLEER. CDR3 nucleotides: TGCGCCAGCAGCCAAGAAACAGGGGCGGATCAGCCCCAGCATTTT. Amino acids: CASSQETGADQPQHF.

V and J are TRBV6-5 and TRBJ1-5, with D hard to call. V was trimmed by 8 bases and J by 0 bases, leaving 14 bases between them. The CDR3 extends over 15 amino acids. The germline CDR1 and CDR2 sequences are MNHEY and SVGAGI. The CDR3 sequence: CASPGLIPSNQPQHF. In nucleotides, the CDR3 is TGTGCCAGCCCAGGTCTTATTCCTAGCAATCAGCCCCAGCATTTT.

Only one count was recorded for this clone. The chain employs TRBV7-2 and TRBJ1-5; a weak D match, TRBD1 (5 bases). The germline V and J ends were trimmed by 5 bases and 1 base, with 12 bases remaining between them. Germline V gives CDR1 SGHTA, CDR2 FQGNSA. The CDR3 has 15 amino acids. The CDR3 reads CASSLRRQSNQPQHF. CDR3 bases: TGTGCCAGCAGCCTACGAAGACAGAGCAATCAGCCCCAGCATTTT. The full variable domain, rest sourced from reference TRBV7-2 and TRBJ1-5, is GAGVSQSPSNKVTEKGKDVELRCDPISGHTALYWYRQSLGQGLEFLIYFQGNSAPDKSGLPSDRFSAERTGGSVSTLTIQRTQQEDSAVYLCASSLRRQSNQPQHFGDGTRLSIL.

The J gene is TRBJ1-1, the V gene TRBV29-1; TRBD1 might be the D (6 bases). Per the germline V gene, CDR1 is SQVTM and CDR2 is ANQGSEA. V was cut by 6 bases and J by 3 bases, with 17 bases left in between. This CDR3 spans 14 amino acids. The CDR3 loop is CSVANRVSDTEAFF. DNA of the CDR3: TGCAGCGTGGCTAACAGGGTTTCCGACACTGAAGCTTTCTTT.

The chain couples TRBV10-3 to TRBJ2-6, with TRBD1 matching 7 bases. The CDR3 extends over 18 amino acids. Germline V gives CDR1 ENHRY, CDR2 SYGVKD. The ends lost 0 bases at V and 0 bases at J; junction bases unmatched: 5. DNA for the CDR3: TGTGCCATCAGTGAGTCCTTTGACAGGGCCTCTGGGGCCAACGTCCTGACTTTC. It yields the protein CAISESFDRASGANVLTF.

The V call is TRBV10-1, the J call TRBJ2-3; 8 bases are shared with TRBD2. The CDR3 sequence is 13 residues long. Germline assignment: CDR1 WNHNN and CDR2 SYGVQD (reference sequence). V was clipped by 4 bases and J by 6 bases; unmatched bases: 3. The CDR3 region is CASSARLADTQYF. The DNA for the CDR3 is TGCGCCAGCAGTGCGCGACTAGCGGATACGCAGTATTTT.

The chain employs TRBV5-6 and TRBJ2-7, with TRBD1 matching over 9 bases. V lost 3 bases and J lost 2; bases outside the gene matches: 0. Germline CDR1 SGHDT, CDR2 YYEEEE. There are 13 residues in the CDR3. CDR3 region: CASSWDRAYEQYF. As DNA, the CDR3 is TGTGCCAGCAGCTGGGACAGGGCCTACGAGCAGTACTTC.

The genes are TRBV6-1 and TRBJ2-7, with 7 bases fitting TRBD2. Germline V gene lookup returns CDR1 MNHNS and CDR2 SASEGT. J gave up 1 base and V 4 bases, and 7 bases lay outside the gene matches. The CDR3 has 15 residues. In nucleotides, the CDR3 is TGTGCCAGCAGTGGACTCGCGGGGGAGTCCTACGAGCAGTACTTC. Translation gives CASSGLAGESYEQYF.